This T cell receptor (beta chain) was retrieved from a study of regulatory T cells in long-lasting Graves disease. Described time point: persistent/refractory GD, antithyroid drugs over 5 years with positive TRAb. Following extraction of RNA from PBMCs, that RNA was used to make the TCR library. Construction of TCR beta libraries relied on iRepertoire HTBI primers and on Arm-PCR targeting CDR3 regions. TCRdb reanalysed the multiplex PCR reads using MiXCR and keeps one entry per CDR3 protein. The data show hundreds of thousands of distinct CDR3 sequences, around a fifth seen once. Germline CDR1 reads MGHRA; CDR2 reads YSYEKL. Between the trimmed V and J ends, which lost 2 bases and 4 bases, there was a span of 24 bases. This CDR3 spans 19 amino acids.

This receptor was obtained from a female donor with Graves disease. The starting material was peripheral blood mononuclear cells (PBMCs), obtained when the disease was refractory, from a patient treated with antithyroid drugs. This chain links TRBV4-1 with TRBJ2-4; D unresolved. The CDR3 region has the DNA TGCGCCAGCAGCCAATGGCCACGCTTTAGACGGCAGATAAAAAACATTCAGTACTTC. Amino acids: CASSQWPRFRRQIKNIQYF.